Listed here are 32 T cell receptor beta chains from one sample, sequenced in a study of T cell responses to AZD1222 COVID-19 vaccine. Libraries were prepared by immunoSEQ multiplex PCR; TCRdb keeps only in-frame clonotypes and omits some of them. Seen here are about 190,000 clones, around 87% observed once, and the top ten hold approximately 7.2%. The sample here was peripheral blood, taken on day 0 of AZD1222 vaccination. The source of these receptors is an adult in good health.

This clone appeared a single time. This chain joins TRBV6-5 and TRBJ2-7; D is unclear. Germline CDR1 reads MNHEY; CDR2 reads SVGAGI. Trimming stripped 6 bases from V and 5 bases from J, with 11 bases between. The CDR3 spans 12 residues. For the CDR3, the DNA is TGTGCCAGCAGCCTAGTGTCTGACGAGCAGTACTTC. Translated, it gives CASSLVSDEQYF.

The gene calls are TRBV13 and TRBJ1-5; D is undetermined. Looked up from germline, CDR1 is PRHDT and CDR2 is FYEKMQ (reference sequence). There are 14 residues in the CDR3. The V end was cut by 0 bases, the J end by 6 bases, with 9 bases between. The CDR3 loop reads CASSLGQVSQPQHF. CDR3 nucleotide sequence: TGTGCCAGCAGCTTAGGCCAAGTATCTCAGCCCCAGCATTTT.

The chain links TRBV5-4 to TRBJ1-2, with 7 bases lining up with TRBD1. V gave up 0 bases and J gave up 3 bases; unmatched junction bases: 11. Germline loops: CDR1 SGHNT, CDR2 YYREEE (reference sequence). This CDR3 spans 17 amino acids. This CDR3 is CASSLEVGMGQYYGYTF. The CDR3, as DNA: TGTGCCAGCAGCTTGGAGGTTGGTATGGGACAGTACTATGGCTACACCTTC. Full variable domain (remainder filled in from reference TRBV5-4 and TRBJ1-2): ETGVTQSPTHLIKTRGQQVTLRCSSQSGHNTVSWYQQALGQGPQFIFQYYREEENGRGNFPPRFSGLQFPNYSSELNVNALELDDSALYLCASSLEVGMGQYYGYTFGSGTRLTVV.

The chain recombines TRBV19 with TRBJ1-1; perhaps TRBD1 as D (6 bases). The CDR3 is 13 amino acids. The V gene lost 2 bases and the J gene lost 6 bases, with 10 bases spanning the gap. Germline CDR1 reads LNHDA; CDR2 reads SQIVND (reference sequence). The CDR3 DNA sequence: TGTGCCAGTAGTATATGGGGGGCGGCTGAAGCTTTCTTT. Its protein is CASSIWGAAEAFF.

The CDR3 DNA reads as TGTGCCAGCAGCCCCGGGACTAGCGGGGCCCTAGGGCGAGAGACCCAGTACTTC. As protein: CASSPGTSGALGRETQYF. This chain joins TRBV5-6 and TRBJ2-5, with 13 bases lining up with TRBD2. CDR3 length equals 18 residues. The ends lost 4 bases at V and 4 bases at J; junction bases unmatched: 13. The germline V gene encodes CDR1 SGHDT and CDR2 YYEEEE.

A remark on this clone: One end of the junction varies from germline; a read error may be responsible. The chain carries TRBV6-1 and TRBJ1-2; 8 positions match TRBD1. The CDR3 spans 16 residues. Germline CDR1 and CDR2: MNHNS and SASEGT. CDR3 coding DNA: TGTGCCAGCAGAGAAGGACAGGGTGTTTTTTGGTATGGCTACACCTTC. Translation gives CASREGQGVFWYGYTF.

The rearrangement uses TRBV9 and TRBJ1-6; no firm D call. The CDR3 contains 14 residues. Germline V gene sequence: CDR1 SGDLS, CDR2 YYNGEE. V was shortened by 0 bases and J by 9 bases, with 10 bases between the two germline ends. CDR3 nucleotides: TGTGCCAGCAGCGTAGGGGGAGGTGGTTCACCCCTCCACTTT. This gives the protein CASSVGGGGSPLHF.

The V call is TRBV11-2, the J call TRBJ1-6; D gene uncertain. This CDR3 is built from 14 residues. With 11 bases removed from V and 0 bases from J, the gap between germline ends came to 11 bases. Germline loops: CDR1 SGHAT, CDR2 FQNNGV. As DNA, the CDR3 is TGTGCCTGCACGGAGGGCTCCTATAATTCACCCCTCCACTTT. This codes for CACTEGSYNSPLHF.

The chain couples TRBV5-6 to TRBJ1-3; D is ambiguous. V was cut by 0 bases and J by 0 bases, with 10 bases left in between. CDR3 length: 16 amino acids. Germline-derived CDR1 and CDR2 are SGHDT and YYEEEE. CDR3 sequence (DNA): TGTGCCAGCAGCTTGGGGGTAAGCGGCTCTGGAAACACCATATATTTT. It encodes CASSLGVSGSGNTIYF.

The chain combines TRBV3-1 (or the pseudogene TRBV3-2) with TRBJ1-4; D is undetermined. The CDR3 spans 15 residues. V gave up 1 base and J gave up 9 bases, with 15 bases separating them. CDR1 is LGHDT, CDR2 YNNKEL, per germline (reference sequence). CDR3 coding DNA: TGTGCCAGCAGCCAAGGAGGGCCCGGTTGGCAAAAACTGTTTTTT. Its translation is CASSQGGPGWQKLFF.

The CDR3 DNA reads as TGCGCCAGCAGCCCGGGACAGGGGGGCACTGAAGCTTTCTTT. Residues: CASSPGQGGTEAFF. The chain links TRBV5-1 to TRBJ1-1, with 11 bases fitting TRBD1. The CDR3 totals 14 residues. Germline CDR1 is SGHRS and CDR2 is YFSETQ. V lost 4 bases, J lost 4 bases, and 3 bases stayed unmatched. Based on the CDR3 plus reference TRBV5-1 and TRBJ1-1, the full variable domain is KAGVTQTPRYLIKTRGQQVTLSCSPISGHRSVSWYQQTPGQGLQFLFEYFSETQRNKGNFPGRFSGRQFSNSRSEMNVSTLELGDSALYLCASSPGQGGTEAFFGQGTRLTVV.

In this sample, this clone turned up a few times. In DNA, the CDR3 is TGTGCCAGCAGCGTAGTAGAATCTGGTGATGAGCAGTTCTTC. Amino acid sequence: CASSVVESGDEQFF. The chain employs TRBV9 and TRBJ2-1; D is unclear. CDR1 SGDLS and CDR2 YYNGEE come from the germline V gene. Trimming took off 0 bases at V and 8 bases at J, with 12 bases between the two ends. The CDR3 is made up of 14 amino acids.

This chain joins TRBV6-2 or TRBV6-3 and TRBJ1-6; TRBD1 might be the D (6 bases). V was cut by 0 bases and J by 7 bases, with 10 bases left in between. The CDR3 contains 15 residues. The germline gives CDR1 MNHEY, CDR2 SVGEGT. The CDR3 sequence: CASSYSSQGNSPLHF. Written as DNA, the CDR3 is TGTGCCAGCAGTTACTCGAGTCAGGGGAATTCACCCCTCCACTTT.

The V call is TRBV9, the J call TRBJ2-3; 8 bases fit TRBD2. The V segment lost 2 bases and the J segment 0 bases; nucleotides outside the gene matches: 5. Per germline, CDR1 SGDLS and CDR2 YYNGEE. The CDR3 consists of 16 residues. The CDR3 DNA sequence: TGTGCCAGCAGCGTTTCAGCGGGGGCTAGCACAGATACGCAGTATTTT. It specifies CASSVSAGASTDTQYF.

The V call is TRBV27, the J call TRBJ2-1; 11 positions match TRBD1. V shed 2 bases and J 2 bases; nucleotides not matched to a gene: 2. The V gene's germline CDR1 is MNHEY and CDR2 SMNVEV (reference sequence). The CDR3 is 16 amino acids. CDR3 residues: CASSLGQGAPYNEQFF. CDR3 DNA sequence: TGTGCCAGCAGTTTAGGACAGGGGGCCCCCTACAATGAGCAGTTCTTC.

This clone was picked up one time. The CDR3 DNA follows: TGTGCCAGCAGTGAACGGGGTCCCTATTATACCATGAACACTGAAGCTTTCTTT. Translating it yields CASSERGPYYTMNTEAFF. The chain recombines TRBV6-1 with TRBJ1-1; D is unresolved. Germline values: CDR1 MNHNS, CDR2 SASEGT. The CDR3 is made up of 18 amino acids. Trimming removed 2 bases at V and 0 bases at J, with 19 bases between.

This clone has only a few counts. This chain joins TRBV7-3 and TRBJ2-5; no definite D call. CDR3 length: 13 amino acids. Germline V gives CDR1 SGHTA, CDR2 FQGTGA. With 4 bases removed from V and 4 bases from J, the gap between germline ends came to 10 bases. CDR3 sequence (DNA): TGTGCCAGCAGCTCGCTAGTTTCAGAGACCCAGTACTTC. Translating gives CASSSLVSETQYF.

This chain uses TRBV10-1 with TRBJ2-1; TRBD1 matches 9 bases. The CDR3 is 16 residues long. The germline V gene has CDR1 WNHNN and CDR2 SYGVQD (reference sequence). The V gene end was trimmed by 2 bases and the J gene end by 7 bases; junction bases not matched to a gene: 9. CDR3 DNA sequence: TGCGCCAGCAGTGAGGATGGGACAGGGTTGGAGAATGAGCAGTTCTTC. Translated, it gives CASSEDGTGLENEQFF.

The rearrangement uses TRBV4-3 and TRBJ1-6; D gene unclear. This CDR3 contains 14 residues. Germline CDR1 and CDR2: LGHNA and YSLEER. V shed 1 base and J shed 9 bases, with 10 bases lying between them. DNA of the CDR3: TGCGCCAGCAGCCAAGGCGGCAGCACTTCACCCCTCCACTTT. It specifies CASSQGGSTSPLHF.

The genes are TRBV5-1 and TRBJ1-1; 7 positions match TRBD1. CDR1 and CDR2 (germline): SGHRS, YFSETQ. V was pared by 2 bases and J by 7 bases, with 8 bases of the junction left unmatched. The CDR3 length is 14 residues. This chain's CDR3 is CASSLVGGEDEAFF. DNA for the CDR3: TGCGCCAGCAGCTTAGTAGGGGGCGAGGATGAAGCTTTCTTT.

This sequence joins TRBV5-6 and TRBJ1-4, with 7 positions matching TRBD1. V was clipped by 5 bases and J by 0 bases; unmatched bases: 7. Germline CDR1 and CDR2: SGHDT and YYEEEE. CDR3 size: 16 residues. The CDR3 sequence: CASSRGQSATNEKLFF. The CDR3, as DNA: TGTGCCAGCAGTAGGGGACAGAGTGCAACTAATGAAAAACTGTTTTTT.

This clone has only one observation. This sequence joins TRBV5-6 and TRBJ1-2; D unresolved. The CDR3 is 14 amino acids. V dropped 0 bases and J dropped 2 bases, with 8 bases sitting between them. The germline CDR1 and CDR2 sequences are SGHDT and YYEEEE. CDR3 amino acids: CASSLGSVNYGYTF. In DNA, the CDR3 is TGTGCCAGCAGCTTGGGTTCAGTCAACTATGGCTACACCTTC. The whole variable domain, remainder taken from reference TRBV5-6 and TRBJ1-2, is DAGVTQSPTHLIKTRGQQVTLRCSPKSGHDTVSWYQQALGQGPQFIFQYYEEEERQRGNFPDRFSGHQFPNYSSELNVNALLLGDSALYLCASSLGSVNYGYTFGSGTRLTVV.

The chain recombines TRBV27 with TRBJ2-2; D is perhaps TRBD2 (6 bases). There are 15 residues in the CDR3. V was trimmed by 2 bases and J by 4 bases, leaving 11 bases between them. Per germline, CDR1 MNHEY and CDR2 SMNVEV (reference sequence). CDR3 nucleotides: TGTGCCAGCAGTTTAGGTGGGGGGACCACCGGGGAGCTGTTTTTT. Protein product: CASSLGGGTTGELFF.

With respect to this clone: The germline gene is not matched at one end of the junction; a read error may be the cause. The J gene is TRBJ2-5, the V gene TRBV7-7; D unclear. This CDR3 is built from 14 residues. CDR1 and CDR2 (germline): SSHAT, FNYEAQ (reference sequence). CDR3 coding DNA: TGTGCTAGCAGCCGCCTTGAGGCCTCCGTGACCCAGTACTTC. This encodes CASSRLEASVTQYF.

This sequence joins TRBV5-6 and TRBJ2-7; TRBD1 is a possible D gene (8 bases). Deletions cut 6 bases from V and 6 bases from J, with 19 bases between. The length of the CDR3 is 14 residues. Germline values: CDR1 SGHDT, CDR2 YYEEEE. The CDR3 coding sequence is TGTGCCAGCACCTACCTGACAGGGGAGGGCGAGCAGTACTTC. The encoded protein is CASTYLTGEGEQYF.

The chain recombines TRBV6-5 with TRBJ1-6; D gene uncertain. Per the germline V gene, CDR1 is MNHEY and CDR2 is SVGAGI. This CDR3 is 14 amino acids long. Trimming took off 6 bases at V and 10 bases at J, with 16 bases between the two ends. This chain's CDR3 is CASSHGLQKSPLHF. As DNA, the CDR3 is TGTGCCAGCAGCCACGGACTGCAGAAGTCACCCCTCCACTTT.

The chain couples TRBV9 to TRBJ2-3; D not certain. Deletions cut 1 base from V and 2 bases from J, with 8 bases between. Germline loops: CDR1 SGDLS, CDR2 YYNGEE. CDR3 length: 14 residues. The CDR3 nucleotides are TGTGCCAGCAGCGTATTTTCATCCACAGATACGCAGTATTTT. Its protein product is CASSVFSSTDTQYF.

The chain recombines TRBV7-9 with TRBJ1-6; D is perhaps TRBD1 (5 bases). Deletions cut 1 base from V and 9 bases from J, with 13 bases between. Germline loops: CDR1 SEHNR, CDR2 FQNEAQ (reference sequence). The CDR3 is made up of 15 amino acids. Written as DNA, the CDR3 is TGTGCCAGCAGCTTAGAAAGACAGAAAGTTTCACCCCTCCACTTT. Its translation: CASSLERQKVSPLHF.

CDR3 nucleotides: TGTGCCAGCACGGGGCTAGCTGGAGAGACCCAGTACTTC. This translates into CASTGLAGETQYF. V is TRBV2 and J is TRBJ2-5; D possibly uses TRBD1 or TRBD2 (5 bases each). V gave up 7 bases and J gave up 4 bases, with 13 bases separating them. The germline CDR1 and CDR2 sequences are SNHLY and FYNNEI. The CDR3 contains 13 residues.

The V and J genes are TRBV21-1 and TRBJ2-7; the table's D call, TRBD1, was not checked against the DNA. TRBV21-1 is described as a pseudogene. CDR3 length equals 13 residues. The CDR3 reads CASSNRRSYEQYF. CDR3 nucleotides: TGTGCCAGCTCGAACAGGAGATCCTACGAGCAGTACTTC.

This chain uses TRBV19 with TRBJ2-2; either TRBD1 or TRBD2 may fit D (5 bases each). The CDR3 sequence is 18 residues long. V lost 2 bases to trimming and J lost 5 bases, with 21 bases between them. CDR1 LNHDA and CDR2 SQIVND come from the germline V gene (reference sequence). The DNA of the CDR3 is TGTGCCAGTAGTATATCTCATACGTGGGGACGCGCGACCGGGGAGCTGTTTTTT. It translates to CASSISHTWGRATGELFF.

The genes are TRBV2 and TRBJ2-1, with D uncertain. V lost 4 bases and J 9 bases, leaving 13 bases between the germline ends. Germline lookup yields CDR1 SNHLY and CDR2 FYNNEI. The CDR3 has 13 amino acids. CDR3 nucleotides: TGTGCCAGCAGTGGACCCCCGGAAGGTGAGCAGTTCTTC. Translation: CASSGPPEGEQFF.